Detailed here is one T cell receptor (beta chain). Antigen specificity is unknown. In germline, CDR1 is MNHEY, CDR2 SVGAGI. The CDR3 is made up of 15 amino acids. V lost 2 bases, J lost 7 bases, and 8 bases stayed unmatched. These data are taken from a study of beta chain features in type 1 diabetes. Study-wide points: TCRB CDR3 length was moderately but significantly reduced in all four CD4+ subsets of Type 1 diabetes patients.

Reverse transcribing all isolated RNA meant expressed TCRB transcripts were sequenced. TCRdb keeps only in-frame clones here, not all; method: immunoSEQ multiplex PCR. The sample holds around 710,000 clones, around 12% seen once. The clonotype was recovered from a man aged 25-45 years with type 1 diabetes. Sequenced input: naive CD4+ T cells from blood. The chain couples TRBV6-5 to TRBJ1-1, with 9 bases fitting TRBD1. The CDR3 here is CASSYTHPGQGEAFF. The CDR3 DNA follows: TGTGCCAGCAGTTACACTCACCCGGGACAGGGTGAAGCTTTCTTT.